The entry below describes one T cell receptor beta chain. Its antigen is still unknown. This sample was taken from a study of CXCR3-negative and CXCR3-positive naive CD8 T cells. The TRB cDNA libraries were prepared by 5' RACE with UMI labels. TCRdb re-called the 5' RACE reads and gives one entry per CDR3 protein, without DNA. This listing includes approximately 48,000 distinct CDR3 sequences. Findings and caveats of the study: CXCR3-positive naive cells had more hydrophobic TRB CDR3s than CXCR3-negative naive cells.

The CDR3 sequence is 12 residues long. The germline V gene has CDR1 MNHNY and CDR2 SVGAGI (reference sequence). Specimen: naive CXCR3+ CD8+ T cells from blood. Subset described: CD45RO-CCR7+CD27+CD95- naive CD8+ T cells expressing CXCR3 (TNR3+). The receptor was derived from a human donor in good health. Some clones in this sample may be carry-over from other donors' samples. V gene TRBV6-6 combines with J gene TRBJ1-1. The CDR3 here is CASHREGTEAFF.